This T cell receptor beta chain was identified during a study of T cell changes during pregnancy in multiple sclerosis. Some clones are missing from TCRdb's copy, which holds only in-frame ones; the method was immunoSEQ multiplex PCR. The sample has 60,000 or so clones; 80% to 90% are singletons. The sample consisted of peripheral blood, taken in the first trimester of pregnancy. The TCR originated in a female donor with multiple sclerosis, enrolled in a pregnancy study.

The CDR3 loop is CASSPPVTGYSGANVLTF. The CDR3 nucleotides read TGTGCCAGCTCACCACCGGTGACAGGGTACTCTGGGGCCAACGTCCTGACTTTC. The chain recombines TRBV18 with TRBJ2-6; 7 bases map to TRBD1. This CDR3 is 18 amino acids long. The trim removed 0 bases at V and 0 bases at J, leaving 5 bases unmatched. Germline loops: CDR1 KGHSH, CDR2 LQKENI.